This TCR beta chain is drawn from a study of T-cell memory formation after mild COVID-19. Whole-study results and caveats: Several responding clones turned up in pre-infection memory, indicating that cross-reactive memory may have taken part. Contracting CD8+ clones were enriched in EMRA, CD4+ mainly in CM and EM. Clones contracting day 15 to 85 were balanced CD4/CD8; later expanders leaned CD4+.

The CDR3 consists of 16 residues. V shed 3 bases, J shed 2 bases, and the junction held 6 bases outside the gene matches. Germline CDR1 reads SEHNR; CDR2 reads FQNEAQ (reference sequence). This clonotype appeared a few times. Its antigen is not known. TCRdb reprocessed the 5' RACE reads with MiXCR, giving one entry per CDR3 protein. The sample records tens of thousands of distinct CDR3 sequences, 16% being singletons. V gene TRBV7-9 combines with J gene TRBJ2-3, with TRBD2 matching over 9 bases. The receptor comes from an adult woman who had mild COVID-19 (a few samples of this study predate the infection). Cell type and time point are not known. The specimen was PBMCs or a T cell subset sorted from them (not recorded which). The CDR3 loop reads CASSFATSGNTDTQYF. The CDR3 coding sequence is TGTGCCAGCAGCTTCGCGACTAGCGGAAACACAGATACGCAGTATTTT. Full variable domain (outside the CDR3, taken from reference TRBV7-9 and TRBJ2-3): DTGVSQNPRHKITKRGQNVTFRCDPISEHNRLYWYRQTLGQGPEFLTYFQNEAQLEKSRLLSDRFSAERPKGSFSTLEIQRTEQGDSAMYLCASSFATSGNTDTQYFGPGTRLTVL.